This T cell receptor beta chain emerged from a study of T cells after yellow fever vaccination. Study-level background: Where fractions had low cell numbers, libraries were prepared from them with the SMART-Seq v4 Ultra Low Input RNA kit.

The table lists this clonotype with many counts. Its antigen is currently unknown. The 5'RACE template-switching step produced TCR cDNA and added a universal primer site and UMIs. MiXCR, applied by TCRdb to the 5' RACE reads, yields one record per CDR3 protein. The table has around 140,000 distinct CDR3 sequences, more than 6% seen once. General study findings and limits: A secondary response was less intense yet reached its peak sooner, at day 5 versus 15. Repertoires sorted by FACS could include abundant clonotypes that are contaminants from the bulk population.

Germline CDR1 is GTSNPN and CDR2 is SVGIG (reference sequence). The CDR3 runs to 12 residues. The V end lost 4 bases, the J end lost 4 bases, and 8 bases lay between the germline ends. This clonotype was sampled from a young man who received the YFV17D yellow fever vaccine. The input for sequencing was CD4+ T cells sorted from PBMCs, taken 5 days after the yellow fever booster vaccination. The genes are TRBV30 and TRBJ1-3; unclear D gene. Here the CDR3 reads CAWMPVGNTIYF. CDR3 DNA sequence: TGTGCCTGGATGCCGGTAGGAAACACCATATATTTT.